This is a list of T cell receptor beta chains from one sample in a study of blood T cell repertoires in COVID-19. Produced via immunoSEQ multiplex PCR; TCRdb's table is partial and in-frame only. Among 350,000 to 550,000 clones listed, roughly 85% were seen once. The sequenced sample was PBMCs or T cells enriched from blood (not recorded which). The source is a woman aged 18-29 years with acute COVID-19. Both conserved end residues are part of each CDR3. Fields, in order: V gene, clone size, J gene, CDR3 length, CDR3 protein. Where a row states a size, it is once, few, many or the class of an expanded clone; other rows omit it.

v_gene: TRBV18; abundance: .; j_gene: TRBJ2-2; len: 15; CDR3aa: CASSTLESNTGELFF
v_gene: TRBV1; abundance: .; j_gene: TRBJ1-2; len: 16; CDR3aa: CTSSQDVRGPNYGYTF
v_gene: TRBV19; abundance: once; j_gene: TRBJ2-4; len: 15; CDR3aa: CASSIDRLAKNIQYF
v_gene: TRBV5-1; abundance: .; j_gene: TRBJ1-3; len: 12; CDR3aa: CASTGTGNTIYF
v_gene: TRBV5-5; abundance: once; j_gene: TRBJ2-5; len: 15; CDR3aa: CASSLADRGGETQYF
v_gene: TRBV7-2; abundance: once; j_gene: TRBJ2-5; len: 14; CDR3aa: CASSLLQGSETQYF
v_gene: TRBV11-2; abundance: .; j_gene: TRBJ2-1; len: 17; CDR3aa: CASSNGTSGNSYNEQFF
v_gene: TRBV28; abundance: .; j_gene: TRBJ2-7; len: 14; CDR3aa: CASSPGTGFYEQYF
v_gene: TRBV4-3; abundance: .; j_gene: TRBJ2-5; len: 17; CDR3aa: CASSQEVTSGRQETQYF
v_gene: TRBV5-1; abundance: .; j_gene: TRBJ1-4; len: 14; CDR3aa: CASSLIGATEKLFF
v_gene: TRBV19; abundance: .; j_gene: TRBJ1-5; len: 14; CDR3aa: CASSMVGSNQPQHF
v_gene: TRBV5-5; abundance: .; j_gene: TRBJ1-1; len: 14; CDR3aa: CASSLGAINTEAFF
v_gene: TRBV4-3; abundance: .; j_gene: TRBJ2-7; len: 16; CDR3aa: CASSQTPGDSSYEQYF
v_gene: TRBV7-2; abundance: .; j_gene: TRBJ1-1; len: 16; CDR3aa: CASSFVMRWRDTEAFF